This T cell receptor (beta chain) appears in the sequencing data of a study of cytomegalovirus exposure and HLA in healthy donors. Vbeta (60) and Jbeta (13) primers were used in the PCR. Sequencing was performed with immunoSEQ multiplex PCR; in TCRdb, only in-frame clones are kept and a portion is missing. The sample spans 30,000 to 35,000 clones; the ten largest clones claim approximately 2%. Points from the study as a whole: Most CMV-associated TCR beta chains were later found to appear HLA-restricted. A later analysis, which compared TCR beta chains of equal frequency, found the HLA-associated ones more clonally expanded. Sequencing likely caused a cluster of highly shared sequence variants. Later on, a genetic analysis was performed. It linked a missense variant in DCLRE1C with V- and J-gene trimming of TCR beta.

For this clone: What it recognizes is unknown.

Trimming stripped 5 bases from V and 3 bases from J, with 17 bases between. Germline lookup yields CDR1 SGHVS and CDR2 FNYEAQ. The CDR3 is 15 amino acids. This chain connects TRBV7-6 to TRBJ2-7; maybe TRBD1 (5 bases). The TCR was taken from a woman aged 35 to 49 in good health and CMV-seropositive. Sequenced input: PBMCs. CDR3 loop: CASSPTEWTSYEQYF. The DNA of the CDR3 is TGTGCCAGCAGCCCTACCGAGTGGACAAGCTACGAGCAGTACTTC.